Listed below are T cell receptor beta chains from one sample, sequenced in a study of blood T cell repertoires in COVID-19. The table came from immunoSEQ multiplex PCR; TCRdb's copy has only in-frame clones and leaves some out. The table has under 100,000 clones, 65% to 85% seen once. Sequencing was performed on peripheral blood. These receptor sequences come from a man older than 75 with active or convalescent COVID-19. The CDR3 runs from the conserved cysteine through the conserved F or W. D genes are given only for firm matches. The size entry is marked missing in some rows and otherwise reads once, few, many or a size class.

D: NA
V: TRBV21-1
size: NA
J: TRBJ1-2
DNA: TGTGCCAGCCCACTAGGTGGGGCCGGGTCGTGGGACAGGGTAAGGTATGGCTACACCTTC
CDR3: CASPLGGAGSWDRVRYGYTF

D: TRBD1
V: TRBV7-9
size: NA
J: TRBJ1-1
DNA: TGTGCCAGCAGCTCAGGGGGCTCGGGGACTGAAGCTTTCTTT
CDR3: CASSSGGSGTEAFF

D: NA
V: TRBV3-1/TRBV3-2
size: NA
J: TRBJ2-1
DNA: TGTGCCAGCAGCCAAGAAGGGCAGGGCTCCTACAATGAGCAGTTCTTC
CDR3: CASSQEGQGSYNEQFF

D: NA
V: TRBV6-5
size: NA
J: TRBJ2-6
DNA: TGTGCCAGCAGTAACCGACAGTCTGGGGCCAACGTCCTGACTTTC
CDR3: CASSNRQSGANVLTF

D: NA
V: TRBV4-1
size: NA
J: TRBJ1-1
DNA: TGCGCCAGCAGCCAAGACCCCATCACTGAAGCTTTCTTT
CDR3: CASSQDPITEAFF

D: TRBD2
V: TRBV3-1/TRBV3-2
size: NA
J: TRBJ2-2
DNA: TGTGCCAGCAGCCAAGGGCTAGCGGGGGGCGATCACGAGAGCGGGGAGCTGTTTTTT
CDR3: CASSQGLAGGDHESGELFF

D: NA
V: TRBV5-5
size: NA
J: TRBJ1-4
DNA: TGTGCCAGCAGCGTCGGGACGGACCCCAGGGGTGAAAAACTGTTTTTT
CDR3: CASSVGTDPRGEKLFF

D: TRBD1
V: TRBV6-1
size: NA
J: TRBJ1-2
DNA: TGTGCCAGCAGCGAAGGTGGATACGGCCTAGGGACAGATGGCTACACCTTC
CDR3: CASSEGGYGLGTDGYTF

D: TRBD1
V: TRBV3-1/TRBV3-2
size: NA
J: TRBJ1-4
DNA: TGTGCCAGCAGCCAAAGATCCGGGACAGGGGGCAGTGGTGAAAAACTGTTTTTT
CDR3: CASSQRSGTGGSGEKLFF

D: TRBD1
V: TRBV7-6
size: few
J: TRBJ2-7
DNA: TGTGCCAGCAGCTTAGGAGGACAGGAAGCCTACGAGCAGTACTTC
CDR3: CASSLGGQEAYEQYF

D: TRBD1
V: TRBV7-2
size: NA
J: TRBJ2-7
DNA: TGTGCCAGCAGCGCGGACGCCGGGACAGTCTTTTACGAGCAGTACTTC
CDR3: CASSADAGTVFYEQYF

D: TRBD2
V: TRBV4-1
size: NA
J: TRBJ2-1
DNA: TGCGCCAGCAGCCAATTCCGGGGTAGCGGGACTTACAATGAGCAGTTCTTC
CDR3: CASSQFRGSGTYNEQFF

D: NA
V: TRBV5-1
size: NA
J: TRBJ1-1
DNA: TGCGCCAGCAGCTTGGAACCCAGGGTAGGTACTGAAGCTTTCTTT
CDR3: CASSLEPRVGTEAFF

D: NA
V: TRBV5-8
size: NA
J: TRBJ1-1
DNA: TGTGCCAGCAGCTTGGATCGAGAATTGGGTTCCGGGGGTTTCTTT
CDR3: CASSLDRELGSGGFF

D: TRBD1
V: TRBV3-1/TRBV3-2
size: NA
J: TRBJ1-2
DNA: TGTGCCAGCAGCCTTCGGACAGGGGGCCATTATGGCTACACCTTC
CDR3: CASSLRTGGHYGYTF

D: TRBD2
V: TRBV15
size: NA
J: TRBJ2-3
DNA: TGTGCCACCAGCAGAGAGCAGCGGGGAATGACGCAGTATTTT
CDR3: CATSREQRGMTQYF

D: NA
V: TRBV2
size: NA
J: TRBJ1-5
DNA: TGTGCCAGCAGTCCCCTTGGGGGGAATAGCAATCAGCCCCAGCATTTT
CDR3: CASSPLGGNSNQPQHF

D: TRBD2
V: TRBV3-1/TRBV3-2
size: once
J: TRBJ2-5
DNA: TGTGCCAGCAGCCAAGTTAGCGGGGGGGTAGAGACCCAGTACTTC
CDR3: CASSQVSGGVETQYF

D: TRBD2
V: TRBV5-1
size: few
J: TRBJ2-1
DNA: TGCGCCAGCAGCAGAGGGACTAGCGGGGGGAACTCCTACAATGAGCAGTTCTTC
CDR3: CASSRGTSGGNSYNEQFF

D: TRBD1
V: TRBV5-1
size: NA
J: TRBJ2-3
DNA: TGCGCCAGCAGCTTGGGAGACAGGGCCACAGATACGCAGTATTTT
CDR3: CASSLGDRATDTQYF

D: NA
V: TRBV12-1
size: NA
J: TRBJ2-5
DNA: TGTGCCAGCAGCCCCCCCCGCGGACAGGGGTTTCTCGAGACCCAGTACTTC
CDR3: CASSPPRGQGFLETQYF

D: TRBD1
V: TRBV28
size: NA
J: TRBJ1-2
DNA: TGTGCCAGCACCACCTGGACAGGCTTGGGCTACACCTTC
CDR3: CASTTWTGLGYTF

D: TRBD2
V: TRBV2
size: NA
J: TRBJ2-2
DNA: TGTGCCAGCAGTTTACTAGCGGGGAACACCGGGGAGCTGTTTTTT
CDR3: CASSLLAGNTGELFF

D: NA
V: TRBV16
size: NA
J: TRBJ1-1
DNA: TGTGCCAGCAGCCAATTCGGCGGAACTGAAGCTTTCTTT
CDR3: CASSQFGGTEAFF